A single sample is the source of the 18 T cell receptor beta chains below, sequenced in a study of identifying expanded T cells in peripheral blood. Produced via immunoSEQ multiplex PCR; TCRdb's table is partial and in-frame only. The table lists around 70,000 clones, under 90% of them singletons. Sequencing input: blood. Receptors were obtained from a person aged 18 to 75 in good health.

The CDR3 DNA reads as TGTGCCATCAAGGGAAACACTGAAGCTTTCTTT. This translates into CAIKGNTEAFF. The chain has TRBV10-3 and TRBJ1-1; D is unresolved. V lost 7 bases and J lost 2, with 5 bases in between. The CDR3 runs 11 residues. Germline V lookup: CDR1 ENHRY, CDR2 SYGVKD.

The CDR3 here is CATSRATGAWEKLFF. CDR3 DNA sequence: TGTGCCACCAGCAGAGCCACAGGGGCTTGGGAAAAACTGTTTTTT. J is TRBJ1-4 and V is TRBV15; 7 bases map to TRBD1. This CDR3 is built from 15 residues. Germline V gene lookup returns CDR1 LNHNV and CDR2 YYDKDF (reference sequence). J gave up 8 bases and V 1 base, and 7 bases lay outside the gene matches.

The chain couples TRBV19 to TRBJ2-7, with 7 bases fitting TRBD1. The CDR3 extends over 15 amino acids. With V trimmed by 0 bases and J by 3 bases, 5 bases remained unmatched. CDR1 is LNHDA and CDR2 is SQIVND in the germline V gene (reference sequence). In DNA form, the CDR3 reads TGTGCCAGTAGTATAGAAGGGGACAGATACTACGAGCAGTACTTC. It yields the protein CASSIEGDRYYEQYF.

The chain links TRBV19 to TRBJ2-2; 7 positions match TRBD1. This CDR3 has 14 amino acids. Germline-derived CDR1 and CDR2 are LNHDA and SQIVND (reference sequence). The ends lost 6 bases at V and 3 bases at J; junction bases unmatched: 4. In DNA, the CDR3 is TGTGCCAGTAGGACGGGACAGCACACCGGGGAGCTGTTTTTT. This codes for CASRTGQHTGELFF.

DNA for the CDR3: TGTGCCAGCAGCTTAGGTGCCGGCCGCAACACCATATATTTT. Translating gives CASSLGAGRNTIYF. The chain links TRBV7-2 to TRBJ1-3, with D uncertain. CDR1 and CDR2 (germline): SGHTA, FQGNSA. This CDR3 contains 14 residues. V lost 1 base and J 7 bases, leaving 11 bases between the germline ends.

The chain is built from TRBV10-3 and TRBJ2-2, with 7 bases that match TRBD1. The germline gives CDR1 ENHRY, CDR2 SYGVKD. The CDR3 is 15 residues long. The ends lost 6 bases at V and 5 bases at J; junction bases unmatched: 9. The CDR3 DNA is TGTGCCATCAGCCCCCTGGGACAGACAACCGGGGAGCTGTTTTTT. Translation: CAISPLGQTTGELFF.

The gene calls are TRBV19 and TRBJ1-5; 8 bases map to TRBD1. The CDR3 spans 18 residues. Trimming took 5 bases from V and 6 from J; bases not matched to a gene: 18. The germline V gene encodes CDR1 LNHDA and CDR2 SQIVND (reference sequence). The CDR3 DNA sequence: TGTGCCAGTAGTGGTACGACAGGGGATCGGGTTAGAGGTCAGCCCCAGCATTTT. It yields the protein CASSGTTGDRVRGQPQHF.

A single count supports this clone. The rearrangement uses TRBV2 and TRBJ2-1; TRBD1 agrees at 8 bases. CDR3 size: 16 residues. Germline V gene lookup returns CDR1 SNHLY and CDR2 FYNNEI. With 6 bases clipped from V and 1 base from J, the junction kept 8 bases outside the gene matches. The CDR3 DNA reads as TGTGCCAGCAGCGACTCCGACAGGGGTTCCTACAATGAGCAGTTCTTC. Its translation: CASSDSDRGSYNEQFF. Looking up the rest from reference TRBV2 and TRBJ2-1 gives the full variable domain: EPEVTQTPSHQVTQMGQEVILRCVPISNHLYFYWYRQILGQKVEFLVSFYNNEISEKSEIFDDQFSVERPDGSNFTLKIRSTKLEDSAMYFCASSDSDRGSYNEQFFGPGTRLTVL.

CDR3 nucleotide sequence: TGTGCCAGCAGTTACTCGGACCAATACAATGAGCAGTTCTTC. Its protein product is CASSYSDQYNEQFF. The chain has TRBV6-5 and TRBJ2-1; D ambiguous. With 0 bases removed from V and 4 bases from J, the gap between germline ends came to 7 bases. CDR3 length: 14 residues. CDR1 MNHEY and CDR2 SVGAGI come from the germline V gene.

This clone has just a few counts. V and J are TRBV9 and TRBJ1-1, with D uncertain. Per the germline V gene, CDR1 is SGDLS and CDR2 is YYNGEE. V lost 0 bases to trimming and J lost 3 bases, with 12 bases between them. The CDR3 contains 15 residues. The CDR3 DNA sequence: TGTGCCAGCAGCGTAGGGGCAGGAGCGTACACTGAAGCTTTCTTT. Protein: CASSVGAGAYTEAFF.

Here the CDR3 reads CASSSSGTDTQYF. CDR3 DNA: TGTGCCAGCAGCTCATCAGGCACAGATACGCAGTATTTT. The chain has TRBV7-3 and TRBJ2-3; D not certain. Trimming removed 4 bases from V and 1 base from J, with 6 bases in between. CDR3 length: 13 residues. The germline CDR1 and CDR2 sequences are SGHTA and FQGTGA. Full variable domain (missing parts from reference TRBV7-3 and TRBJ2-3): GAGVSQTPSNKVTEKGKYVELRCDPISGHTALYWYRQSLGQGPEFLIYFQGTGAADDSGLPNDRFFAVRPEGSVSTLKIQRTERGDSAVYLCASSSSGTDTQYFGPGTRLTVL.

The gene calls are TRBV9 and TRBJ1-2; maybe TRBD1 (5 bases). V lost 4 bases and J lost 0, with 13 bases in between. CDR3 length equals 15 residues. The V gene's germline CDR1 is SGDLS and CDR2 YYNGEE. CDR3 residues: CASSPGTEPNYGYTF. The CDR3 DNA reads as TGTGCCAGCAGCCCTGGGACGGAACCTAACTATGGCTACACCTTC. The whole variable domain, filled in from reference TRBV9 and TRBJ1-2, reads DSGVTQTPKHLITATGQRVTLRCSPRSGDLSVYWYQQSLDQGLQFLIQYYNGEERAKGNILERFSAQQFPDLHSELNLSSLELGDSALYFCASSPGTEPNYGYTFGSGTRLTVV.

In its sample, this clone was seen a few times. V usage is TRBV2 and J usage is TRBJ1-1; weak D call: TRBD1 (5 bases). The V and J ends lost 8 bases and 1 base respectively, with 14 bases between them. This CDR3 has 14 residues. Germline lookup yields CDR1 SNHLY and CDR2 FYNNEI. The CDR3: CASRWGNENTEAFF. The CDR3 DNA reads TGTGCCAGCCGGTGGGGCAATGAGAACACTGAAGCTTTCTTT.

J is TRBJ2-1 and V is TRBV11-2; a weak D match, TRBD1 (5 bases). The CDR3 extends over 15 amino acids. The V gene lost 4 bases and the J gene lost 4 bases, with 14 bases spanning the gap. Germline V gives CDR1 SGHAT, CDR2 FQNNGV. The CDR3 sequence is CASSYGPGIYNEQFF. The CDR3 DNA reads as TGTGCCAGCAGCTATGGTCCAGGGATTTACAATGAGCAGTTCTTC.

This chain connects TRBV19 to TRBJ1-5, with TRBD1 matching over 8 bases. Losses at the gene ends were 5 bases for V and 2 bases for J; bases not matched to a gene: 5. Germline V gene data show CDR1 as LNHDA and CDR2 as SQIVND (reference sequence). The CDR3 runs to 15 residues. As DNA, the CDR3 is TGTGCCAGTAGTCCACAGGGGGGTGGCAATCAGCCCCAGCATTTT. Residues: CASSPQGGGNQPQHF.

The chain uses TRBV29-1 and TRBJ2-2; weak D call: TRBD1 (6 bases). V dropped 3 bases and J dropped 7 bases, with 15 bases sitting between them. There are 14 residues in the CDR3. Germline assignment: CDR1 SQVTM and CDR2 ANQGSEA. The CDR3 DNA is TGCAGCGTTGACATCACAGGGTCGGGCGGGGAGCTGTTTTTT. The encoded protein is CSVDITGSGGELFF.

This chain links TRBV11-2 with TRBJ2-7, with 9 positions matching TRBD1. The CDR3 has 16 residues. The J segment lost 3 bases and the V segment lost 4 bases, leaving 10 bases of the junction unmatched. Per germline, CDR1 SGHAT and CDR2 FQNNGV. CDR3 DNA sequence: TGTGCCAGCAGCTCCCGGACAGGGGCCTCGAACTACGAGCAGTACTTC. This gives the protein CASSSRTGASNYEQYF.

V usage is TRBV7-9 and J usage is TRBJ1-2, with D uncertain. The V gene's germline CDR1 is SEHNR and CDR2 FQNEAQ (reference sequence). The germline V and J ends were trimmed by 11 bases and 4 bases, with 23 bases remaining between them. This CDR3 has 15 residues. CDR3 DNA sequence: TGTGCCCAACTCCTAGTAGAAGGGCAACTCTATGGCTACACCTTC. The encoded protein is CAQLLVEGQLYGYTF.